This is a list of T cell receptor beta chains from one sample in a study of beta chain features in type 1 diabetes. Profiled with immunoSEQ multiplex PCR; TCRdb holds only in-frame clones, not every one. The sample has about 220,000 clones, roughly 11% seen once. The sample comprised central memory CD4+ T cells from blood. The receptors come from a man between 18 and 29 years old in good health. CDR3s include the opening cysteine and the closing phenylalanine or tryptophan. Fields, in order: clone size, J gene, V gene, D gene, CDR3 protein, CDR3 DNA. A D gene is named only where the DNA matches it firmly. The size of a clone is reported for some rows only, either as once, few or many, or as a class for expanded clones.

.	TRBJ2-7	TRBV5-1	.	CASSLGTGGYEQYF	TGCGCCAGCAGCTTGGGCACCGGGGGCTACGAGCAGTACTTC
many	TRBJ2-1	TRBV7-3	.	CASSLGDGRVYGNEQFF	TGTGCCAGCAGCTTAGGAGACGGGAGAGTTTACGGAAATGAGCAGTTCTTC
.	TRBJ1-1	TRBV7-9	.	CASSDRPTVVSEAFF	TGTGCCAGCAGCGATCGACCGACAGTAGTCAGTGAAGCTTTCTTT
few	TRBJ2-7	TRBV7-9	TRBD1	CASSAGQVYEQYF	TGTGCCAGCAGCGCGGGACAGGTCTACGAGCAGTACTTC
.	TRBJ2-5	TRBV5-1	TRBD1	CASSLSGGRETQYF	TGCGCCAGCAGCTTATCAGGGGGCCGAGAGACCCAGTACTTC
few	TRBJ1-5	TRBV29-1	.	CSVAAGSGSNQPQHF	TGCAGCGTTGCAGCAGGGTCAGGGAGCAATCAGCCCCAGCATTTT
.	TRBJ2-1	TRBV7-2	.	CDSSFVSYSYNEQFF	TGTGACAGCAGCTTCGTTAGCTACTCCTACAATGAGCAGTTCTTC
few	TRBJ2-3	TRBV5-4	.	CASSLGGRGTQYF	TGCGCCAGCAGCCTGGGGGGACGTGGTACGCAGTATTTT
few	TRBJ2-3	TRBV2	.	CASSEGYKTQYF	TGTGCCAGCAGTGAAGGATATAAAACGCAGTATTTT
.	TRBJ2-7	TRBV7-8	TRBD2	CASSFRTSGLYEQYF	TGTGCCAGCAGCTTCCGGACTAGCGGGCTCTACGAGCAGTACTTC
few	TRBJ2-5	TRBV18	.	CASSPNIPKGETQYF	TGTGCCAGCTCACCAAACATCCCGAAGGGTGAGACCCAGTACTTC
.	TRBJ2-1	TRBV10-3	TRBD2	CAISPFSGSSYNEQFF	TGTGCCATCAGTCCGTTTAGCGGGAGCTCCTACAATGAGCAGTTCTTC
few	TRBJ2-7	TRBV4-1	.	CASSQEQGISYEQYF	TGCGCCAGCAGCCAAGAACAGGGAATTTCCTACGAGCAGTACTTC
.	TRBJ2-6	TRBV12-5	.	CASGFLSGANVLTF	TGTGCTAGTGGTTTCCTCTCTGGGGCCAACGTCCTGACTTTC
.	TRBJ2-1	TRBV7-8	.	CASSLGYGEQFF	TGTGCCAGCAGCTTAGGCTATGGCGAGCAGTTCTTC
few	TRBJ2-7	TRBV4-2	.	CASSHGSRDPPYEQYF	TGTGCCAGCAGCCATGGCTCCCGGGACCCACCCTACGAGCAGTACTTC
.	TRBJ2-7	TRBV9	TRBD1	CASSVSRQGSYEQYF	TGTGCCAGCAGCGTGAGCAGACAGGGGAGTTACGAGCAGTACTTC
.	TRBJ2-7	TRBV5-6	.	CASSLAGVTYEQYF	TGTGCCAGCAGCTTGGCGGGCGTAACCTACGAGCAGTACTTC
.	TRBJ2-1	TRBV15	TRBD2	CATSRSRREGYNEQFF	TGTGCCACCAGCAGATCGAGGCGGGAGGGCTACAATGAGCAGTTCTTC
few	TRBJ2-2	TRBV10-3	.	CAISPGDTGELFF	TGTGCCATCTCTCCAGGGGACACCGGGGAGCTGTTTTTT
.	TRBJ2-3	TRBV27	.	CASRAYGTDTQYF	TGTGCCAGCAGGGCTTATGGGACAGATACGCAGTATTTT
.	TRBJ2-7	TRBV7-8	.	CASRAGRYYEQYF	TGTGCCAGCAGGGCGGGGAGATACTACGAGCAGTACTTC
.	TRBJ2-6	TRBV25-1	TRBD1	CASSEGQAVSGANVLTF	TGTGCCAGCAGTGAGGGACAGGCCGTATCTGGGGCCAACGTCCTGACTTTC
.	TRBJ2-3	TRBV5-1	.	CASRGQGGDTQYF	TGCGCCAGCCGGGGGCAGGGAGGAGATACGCAGTATTTT
.	TRBJ2-5	TRBV7-9	.	CASSPRETQYF	TGTGCCAGCAGCCCAAGGGAGACCCAGTACTTC
few	TRBJ2-1	TRBV6-6	.	CASRGDLYNEQFF	TGTGCCAGCAGAGGGGACTTATACAATGAGCAGTTCTTC
many	TRBJ2-4	TRBV5-4	TRBD1	CASSFGTGQGANIQYF	TGTGCCAGCAGCTTCGGAACGGGACAGGGGGCAAACATTCAGTACTTC
many	TRBJ2-3	TRBV29-1	.	CSGAGGTDTQYF	TGCAGCGGTGCCGGAGGCACAGATACGCAGTATTTT
.	TRBJ2-2	TRBV5-1	TRBD2	CASSLELAGPRTGELFF	TGCGCCAGCAGCTTGGAACTAGCGGGCCCGAGGACCGGGGAGCTGTTTTTT
many	TRBJ2-4	TRBV28	TRBD1	CASSLGDRVDIQYF	TGTGCCAGCAGTCTCGGGGACAGGGTAGACATTCAGTACTTC
.	TRBJ2-7	TRBV30	.	CAWNRKNQGDSTYEQYF	TGTGCCTGGAACAGAAAAAATCAGGGGGACTCTACCTACGAGCAGTACTTC
.	TRBJ2-7	TRBV5-6	.	CASSSSFLEQYF	TGTGCCAGCAGCTCCTCGTTTCTCGAGCAGTACTTC
many	TRBJ1-1	TRBV28	.	CASSGTAAISNEAFF	TGTGCCAGCTCCGGGACCGCCGCCATTTCTAATGAAGCTTTCTTT
many	TRBJ2-3	TRBV5-6	TRBD1	CASSWDRTDTQYF	TGTGCCAGCAGCTGGGACAGAACAGATACGCAGTATTTT
few	TRBJ2-7	TRBV19	.	CASSIIRGEQYF	TGTGCCAGTAGTATAATTCGGGGCGAGCAGTACTTC
few	TRBJ2-7	TRBV7-2	TRBD1	CASSFSQGSSYEQYF	TGTGCCAGCAGCTTTTCACAGGGGAGCTCCTACGAGCAGTACTTC
many	TRBJ2-7	TRBV9	TRBD1	CASSGGQGSNEQYF	TGTGCCAGCAGCGGGGGACAGGGCTCGAACGAGCAGTACTTC
few	TRBJ1-2	TRBV30	.	CAWSGGVRYGYTF	TGTGCCTGGAGTGGGGGAGTTCGCTATGGCTACACCTTC
few	TRBJ2-1	TRBV4-1	TRBD1	CASGVATGLNYNEQFF	TGCGCCAGCGGGGTTGCGACAGGGCTTAACTACAATGAGCAGTTCTTC
.	TRBJ2-2	TRBV6-5	TRBD2	CASTLAGGPTGELFF	TGTGCCAGCACTCTAGCGGGAGGGCCTACCGGGGAGCTGTTTTTT
.	TRBJ2-2	TRBV7-2	TRBD2	CASSSRTSGSFRVTGELFF	TGTGCCAGCAGCTCGAGGACTAGCGGGAGTTTCCGGGTCACCGGGGAGCTGTTTTTT
.	TRBJ2-1	TRBV18	.	CASSPRAPQGNEQFF	TGTGCCAGCTCACCCCGGGCCCCGCAAGGCAATGAGCAGTTCTTC
many	TRBJ2-6	TRBV2	.	CASSEKSPGANVLTF	TGTGCCAGCAGTGAGAAGAGCCCTGGGGCCAACGTCCTGACTTTC
.	TRBJ2-2	TRBV30	.	CARNIGTARTGELFF	TGTGCCCGCAATATCGGGACGGCTCGGACCGGGGAGCTGTTTTTT
many	TRBJ2-1	TRBV29-1	.	CSVEVSRTEQFF	TGCAGCGTTGAGGTTTCCAGAACTGAGCAGTTCTTC
.	TRBJ1-4	TRBV28	.	CASRSGLETGLFF	TGTGCCAGCAGGTCGGGACTCGAGACCGGGCTGTTTTTT
few	TRBJ1-4	TRBV25-1	TRBD1	CASSDRTGSEKLFF	TGTGCCAGCAGTGACCGGACAGGGAGTGAAAAACTGTTTTTT
few	TRBJ2-1	TRBV5-6	TRBD2	CASSLDLRAGDEQFF	TGTGCCAGCAGCTTGGATCTCCGAGCGGGAGATGAGCAGTTCTTC
.	TRBJ2-1	TRBV4-2	.	CASSQASSKTYNEQFF	TGTGCCAGCAGCCAAGCATCTAGCAAGACCTACAATGAGCAGTTCTTC
few	TRBJ2-3	TRBV6-5	.	CASKPLGQSTDTQYF	TGTGCCAGCAAACCCCTGGGACAAAGCACAGATACGCAGTATTTT
few	TRBJ2-5	TRBV5-1	.	CASSLVPGSGREETQYF	TGCGCCAGCAGCTTGGTGCCCGGATCGGGGCGAGAAGAGACCCAGTACTTC
few	TRBJ1-2	TRBV28	.	CASTHEGGYTF	TGTGCCAGCACCCACGAGGGCGGCTACACCTTC
few	TRBJ1-5	TRBV7-2	.	CASSPWHNQPQHF	TGTGCCAGCAGCCCCTGGCACAATCAGCCCCAGCATTTT
few	TRBJ1-1	TRBV9	.	CASSVNREGNTEAFF	TGTGCCAGCAGCGTGAACAGGGAGGGGAACACTGAAGCTTTCTTT
few	TRBJ1-5	TRBV30	.	CAWSLSYNQPQHF	TGTGCCTGGAGTCTATCTTACAATCAGCCCCAGCATTTT